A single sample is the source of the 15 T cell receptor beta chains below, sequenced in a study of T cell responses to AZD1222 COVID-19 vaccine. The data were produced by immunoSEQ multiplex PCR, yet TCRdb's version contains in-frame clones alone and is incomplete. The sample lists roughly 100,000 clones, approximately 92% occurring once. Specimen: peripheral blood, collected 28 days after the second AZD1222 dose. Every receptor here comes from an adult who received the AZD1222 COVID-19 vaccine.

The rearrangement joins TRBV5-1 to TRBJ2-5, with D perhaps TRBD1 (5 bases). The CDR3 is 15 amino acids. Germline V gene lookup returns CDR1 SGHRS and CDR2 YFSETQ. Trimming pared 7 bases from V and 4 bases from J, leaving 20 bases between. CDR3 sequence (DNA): TGCGCCAGCTCGTTCCCCCATCAGGGTAGAGAGACCCAGTACTTC. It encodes CASSFPHQGRETQYF.

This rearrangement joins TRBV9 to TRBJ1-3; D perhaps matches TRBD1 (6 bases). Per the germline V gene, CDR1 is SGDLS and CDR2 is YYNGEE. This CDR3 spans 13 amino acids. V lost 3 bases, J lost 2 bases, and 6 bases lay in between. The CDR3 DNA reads TGTGCCAGCAGCGGGACAGCTGGAAACACCATATATTTT. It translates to CASSGTAGNTIYF.

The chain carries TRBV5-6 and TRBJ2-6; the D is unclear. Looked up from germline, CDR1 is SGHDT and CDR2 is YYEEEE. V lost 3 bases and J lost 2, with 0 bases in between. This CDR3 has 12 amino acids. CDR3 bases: TGTGCCAGCAGCTCTGGGGCCAACGTCCTGACTTTC. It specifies CASSSGANVLTF. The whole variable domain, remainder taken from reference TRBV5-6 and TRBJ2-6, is DAGVTQSPTHLIKTRGQQVTLRCSPKSGHDTVSWYQQALGQGPQFIFQYYEEEERQRGNFPDRFSGHQFPNYSSELNVNALLLGDSALYLCASSSGANVLTFGAGSRLTVL.

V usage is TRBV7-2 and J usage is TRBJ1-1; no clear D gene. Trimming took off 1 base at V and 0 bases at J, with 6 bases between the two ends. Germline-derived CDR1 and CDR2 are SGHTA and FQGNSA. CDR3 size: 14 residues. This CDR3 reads CASSLGTMNTEAFF. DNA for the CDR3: TGTGCCAGCAGCTTAGGGACCATGAACACTGAAGCTTTCTTT. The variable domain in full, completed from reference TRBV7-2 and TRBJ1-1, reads GAGVSQSPSNKVTEKGKDVELRCDPISGHTALYWYRQSLGQGLEFLIYFQGNSAPDKSGLPSDRFSAERTGGSVSTLTIQRTQQEDSAVYLCASSLGTMNTEAFFGQGTRLTVV.

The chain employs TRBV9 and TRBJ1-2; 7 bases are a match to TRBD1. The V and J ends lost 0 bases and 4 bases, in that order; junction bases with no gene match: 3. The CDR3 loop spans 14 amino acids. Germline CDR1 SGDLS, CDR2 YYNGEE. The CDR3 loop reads CASSVDQGGYGYTF. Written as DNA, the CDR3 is TGTGCCAGCAGCGTAGATCAGGGGGGCTATGGCTACACCTTC.

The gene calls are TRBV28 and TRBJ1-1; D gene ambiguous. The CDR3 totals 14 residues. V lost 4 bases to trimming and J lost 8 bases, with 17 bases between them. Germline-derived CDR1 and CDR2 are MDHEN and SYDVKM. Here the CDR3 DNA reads TGTGCCAGCAGTTCGCCCTCCTCGAAGCCAGAAGCTTTCTTT. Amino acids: CASSSPSSKPEAFF.

The CDR3 nucleotides read TGTGCCAGCAGACCCGGGCGGGACCTCCGGTCACCCCTCCACTTT. Its protein product is CASRPGRDLRSPLHF. The chain uses TRBV6-5 and TRBJ1-6; the D gene is possibly TRBD1 (5 bases). CDR1 is MNHEY, CDR2 SVGAGI, per germline. This CDR3 spans 15 amino acids. Trimming took off 6 bases at V and 10 bases at J, with 19 bases between the two ends.

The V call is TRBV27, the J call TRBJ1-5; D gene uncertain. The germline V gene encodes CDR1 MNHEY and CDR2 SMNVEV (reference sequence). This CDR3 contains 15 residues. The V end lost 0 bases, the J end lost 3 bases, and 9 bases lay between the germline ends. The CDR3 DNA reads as TGTGCCAGCAGTTTATCGTACCAGACCAATCAGCCCCAGCATTTT. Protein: CASSLSYQTNQPQHF.

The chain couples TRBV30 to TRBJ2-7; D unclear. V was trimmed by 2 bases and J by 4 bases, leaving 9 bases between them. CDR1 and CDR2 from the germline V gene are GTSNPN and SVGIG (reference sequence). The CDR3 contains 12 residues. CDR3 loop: CAWSRHPYEQYF. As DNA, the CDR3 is TGTGCCTGGAGTCGTCACCCTTACGAGCAGTACTTC. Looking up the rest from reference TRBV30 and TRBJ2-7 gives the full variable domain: SQTIHQWPATLVQPVGSPLSLECTVEGTSNPNLYWYRQAAGRGLQLLFYSVGIGQISSEVPQNLSASRPQDRQFILSSKKLLLSDSGFYLCAWSRHPYEQYFGPGTRLTVT.

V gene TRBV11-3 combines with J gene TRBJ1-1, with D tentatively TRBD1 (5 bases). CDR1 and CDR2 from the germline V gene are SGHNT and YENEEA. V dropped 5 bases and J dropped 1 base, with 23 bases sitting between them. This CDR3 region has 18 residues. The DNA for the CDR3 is TGTGCCAGCAGCCCCCAGGGAAGAACAGAGGGTTCGAACACTGAAGCTTTCTTT. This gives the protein CASSPQGRTEGSNTEAFF.

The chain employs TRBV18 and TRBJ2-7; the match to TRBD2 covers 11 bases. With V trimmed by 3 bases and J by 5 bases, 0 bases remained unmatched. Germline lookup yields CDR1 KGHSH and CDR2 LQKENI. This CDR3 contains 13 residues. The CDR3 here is CASSPGLADEQYF. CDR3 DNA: TGTGCCAGCTCACCGGGACTAGCGGACGAGCAGTACTTC.

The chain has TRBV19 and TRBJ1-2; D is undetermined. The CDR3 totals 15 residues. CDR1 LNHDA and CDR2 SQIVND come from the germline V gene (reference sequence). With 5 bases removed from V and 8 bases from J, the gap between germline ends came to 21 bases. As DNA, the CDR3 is TGTGCCAGTAGTTTCAGAGAGCCTCGGAGGGAGGGCTACACCTTC. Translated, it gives CASSFREPRREGYTF.

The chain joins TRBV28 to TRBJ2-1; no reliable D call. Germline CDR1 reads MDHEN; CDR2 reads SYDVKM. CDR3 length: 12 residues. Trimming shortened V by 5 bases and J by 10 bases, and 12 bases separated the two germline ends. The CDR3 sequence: CASSLPTTEQFF. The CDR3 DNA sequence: TGTGCCAGCAGTCTCCCAACGACCGAGCAGTTCTTC.

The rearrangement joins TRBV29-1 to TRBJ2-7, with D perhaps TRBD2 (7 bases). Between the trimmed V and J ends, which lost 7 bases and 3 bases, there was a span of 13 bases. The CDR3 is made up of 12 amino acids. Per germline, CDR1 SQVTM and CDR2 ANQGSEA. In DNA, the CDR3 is TGCAGCGCGCGGGGAGGGGGCTACGAGCAGTACTTC. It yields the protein CSARGGGYEQYF.

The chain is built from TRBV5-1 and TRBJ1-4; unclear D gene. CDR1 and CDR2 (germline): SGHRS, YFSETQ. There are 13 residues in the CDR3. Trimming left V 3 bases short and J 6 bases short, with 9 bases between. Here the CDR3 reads CASSSVGHEKLFF. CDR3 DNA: TGCGCCAGCAGCTCGGTAGGGCATGAAAAACTGTTTTTT. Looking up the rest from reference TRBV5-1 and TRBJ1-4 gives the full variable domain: KAGVTQTPRYLIKTRGQQVTLSCSPISGHRSVSWYQQTPGQGLQFLFEYFSETQRNKGNFPGRFSGRQFSNSRSEMNVSTLELGDSALYLCASSSVGHEKLFFGSGTQLSVL.